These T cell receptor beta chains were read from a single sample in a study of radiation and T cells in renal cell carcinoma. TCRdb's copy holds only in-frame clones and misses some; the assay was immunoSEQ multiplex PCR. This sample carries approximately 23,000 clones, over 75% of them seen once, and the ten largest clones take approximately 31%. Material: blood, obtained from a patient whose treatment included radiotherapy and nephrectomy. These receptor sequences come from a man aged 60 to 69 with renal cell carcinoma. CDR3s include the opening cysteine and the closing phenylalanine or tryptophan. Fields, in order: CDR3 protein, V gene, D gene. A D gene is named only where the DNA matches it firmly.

cdr3_aa: CASSTGTGVYEQYF; v_call: TRBV9; d_call: TRBD1
cdr3_aa: CASSLGGKMADTQYF; v_call: TRBV5-6; d_call: .
cdr3_aa: CASSQSGLAGGYSYEQYF; v_call: TRBV23-1; d_call: TRBD2
cdr3_aa: CASSLGGRGSTDTQYF; v_call: TRBV5-4; d_call: .
cdr3_aa: CASSIGPLENNEQFF; v_call: TRBV19; d_call: .
cdr3_aa: CASSAGAYTATDTQYF; v_call: TRBV11-2; d_call: .
cdr3_aa: CASSVTGTMAGNTIYF; v_call: TRBV7-2; d_call: .
cdr3_aa: CAWRGAPGPLHF; v_call: TRBV30; d_call: .
cdr3_aa: CASRSGRVFTGELFF; v_call: TRBV19; d_call: TRBD2
cdr3_aa: CASRRDRANTGELFF; v_call: TRBV19; d_call: TRBD1
cdr3_aa: CASSVGLTPIYEQYF; v_call: TRBV9; d_call: .